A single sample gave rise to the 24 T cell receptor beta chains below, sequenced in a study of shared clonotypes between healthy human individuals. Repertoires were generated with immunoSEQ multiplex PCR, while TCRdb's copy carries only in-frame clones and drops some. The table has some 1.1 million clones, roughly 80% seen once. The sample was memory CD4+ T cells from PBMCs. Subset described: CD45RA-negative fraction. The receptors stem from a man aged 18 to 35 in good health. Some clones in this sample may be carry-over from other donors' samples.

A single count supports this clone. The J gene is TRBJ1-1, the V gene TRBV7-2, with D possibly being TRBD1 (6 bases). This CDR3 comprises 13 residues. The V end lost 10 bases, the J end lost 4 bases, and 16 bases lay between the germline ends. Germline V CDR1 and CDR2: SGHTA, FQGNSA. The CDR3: CATSGQPFTEAFF. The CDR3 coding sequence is TGTGCCACCTCGGGACAACCCTTCACTGAAGCTTTCTTT.

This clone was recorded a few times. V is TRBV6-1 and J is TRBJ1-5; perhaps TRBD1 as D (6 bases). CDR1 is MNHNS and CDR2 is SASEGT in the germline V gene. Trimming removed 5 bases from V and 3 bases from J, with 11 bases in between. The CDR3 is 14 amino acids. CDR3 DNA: TGTGCCAGCAGTAACCGACAGGCCAATCAGCCCCAGCATTTT. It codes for CASSNRQANQPQHF.

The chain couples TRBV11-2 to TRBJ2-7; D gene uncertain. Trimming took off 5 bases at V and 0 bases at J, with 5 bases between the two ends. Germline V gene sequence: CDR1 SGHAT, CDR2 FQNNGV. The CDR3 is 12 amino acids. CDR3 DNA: TGTGCCAGCAGCCCCCGCTCCTACGAGCAGTACTTC. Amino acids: CASSPRSYEQYF.

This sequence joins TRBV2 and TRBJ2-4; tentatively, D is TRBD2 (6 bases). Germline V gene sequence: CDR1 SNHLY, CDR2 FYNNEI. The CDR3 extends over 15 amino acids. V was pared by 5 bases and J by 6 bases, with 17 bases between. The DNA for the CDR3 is TGTGCCAGCAGTTTGGGTGAGGGAGGTCTAAACATTCAGTACTTC. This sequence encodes CASSLGEGGLNIQYF. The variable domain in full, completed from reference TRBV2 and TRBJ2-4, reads EPEVTQTPSHQVTQMGQEVILRCVPISNHLYFYWYRQILGQKVEFLVSFYNNEISEKSEIFDDQFSVERPDGSNFTLKIRSTKLEDSAMYFCASSLGEGGLNIQYFGAGTRLSVL.

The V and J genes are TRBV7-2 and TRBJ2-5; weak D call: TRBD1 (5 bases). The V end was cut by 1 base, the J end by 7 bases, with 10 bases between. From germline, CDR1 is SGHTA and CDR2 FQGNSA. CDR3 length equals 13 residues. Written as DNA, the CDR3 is TGTGCCAGCAGCTTAGAAGGGGAAGGGACCCAGTACTTC. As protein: CASSLEGEGTQYF. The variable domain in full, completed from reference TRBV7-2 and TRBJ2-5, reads GAGVSQSPSNKVTEKGKDVELRCDPISGHTALYWYRQSLGQGLEFLIYFQGNSAPDKSGLPSDRFSAERTGGSVSTLTIQRTQQEDSAVYLCASSLEGEGTQYFGPGTRLLVL.

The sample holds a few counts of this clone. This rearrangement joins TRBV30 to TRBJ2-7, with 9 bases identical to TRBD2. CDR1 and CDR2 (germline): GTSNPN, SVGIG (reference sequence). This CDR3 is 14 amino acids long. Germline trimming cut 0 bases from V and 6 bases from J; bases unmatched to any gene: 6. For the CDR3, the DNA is TGTGCCTGGAGTGTCGTTAGCGGGAGTAGCGAGCAGTACTTC. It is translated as CAWSVVSGSSEQYF.

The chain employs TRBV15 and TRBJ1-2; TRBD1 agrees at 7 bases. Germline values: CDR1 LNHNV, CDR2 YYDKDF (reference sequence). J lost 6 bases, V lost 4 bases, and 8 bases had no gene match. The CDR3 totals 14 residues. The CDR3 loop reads CATSTAGTANGYTF. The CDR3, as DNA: TGTGCCACCAGCACCGCCGGGACAGCCAATGGCTACACCTTC. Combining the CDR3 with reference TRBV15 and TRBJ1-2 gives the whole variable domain DAMVIQNPRYQVTQFGKPVTLSCSQTLNHNVMYWYQQKSSQAPKLLFHYYDKDFNNEADTPDNFQSRRPNTSFCFLDIRSPGLGDTAMYLCATSTAGTANGYTFGSGTRLTVV.

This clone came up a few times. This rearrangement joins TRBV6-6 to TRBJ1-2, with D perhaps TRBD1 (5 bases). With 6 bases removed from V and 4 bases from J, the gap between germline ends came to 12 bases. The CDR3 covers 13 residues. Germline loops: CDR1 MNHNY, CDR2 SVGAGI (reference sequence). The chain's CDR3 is CASSLTGFYGYTF. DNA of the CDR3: TGTGCCAGCAGCCTTACAGGCTTCTATGGCTACACCTTC.

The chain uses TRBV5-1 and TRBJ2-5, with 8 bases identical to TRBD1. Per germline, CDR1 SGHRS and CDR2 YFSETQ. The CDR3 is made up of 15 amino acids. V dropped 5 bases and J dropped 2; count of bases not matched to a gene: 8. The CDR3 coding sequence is TGCGCCAGCAGTCAGAGGACAGGGCCTCAAGAGACCCAGTACTTC. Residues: CASSQRTGPQETQYF.

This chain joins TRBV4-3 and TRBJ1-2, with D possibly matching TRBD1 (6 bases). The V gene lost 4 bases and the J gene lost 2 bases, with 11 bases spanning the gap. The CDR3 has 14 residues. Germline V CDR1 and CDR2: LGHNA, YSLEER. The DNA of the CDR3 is TGCGCCAGCAGCCTTGGGACACAGAACTATGGCTACACCTTC. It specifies CASSLGTQNYGYTF.

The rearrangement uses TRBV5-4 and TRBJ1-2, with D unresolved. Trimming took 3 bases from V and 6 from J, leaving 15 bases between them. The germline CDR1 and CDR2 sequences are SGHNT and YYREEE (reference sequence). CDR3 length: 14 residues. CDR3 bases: TGTGCCAGCAGCTCTCCCGCGGGAAGGCATGGCTACACCTTC. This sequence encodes CASSSPAGRHGYTF. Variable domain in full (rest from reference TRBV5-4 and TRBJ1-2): ETGVTQSPTHLIKTRGQQVTLRCSSQSGHNTVSWYQQALGQGPQFIFQYYREEENGRGNFPPRFSGLQFPNYSSELNVNALELDDSALYLCASSSPAGRHGYTFGSGTRLTVV.

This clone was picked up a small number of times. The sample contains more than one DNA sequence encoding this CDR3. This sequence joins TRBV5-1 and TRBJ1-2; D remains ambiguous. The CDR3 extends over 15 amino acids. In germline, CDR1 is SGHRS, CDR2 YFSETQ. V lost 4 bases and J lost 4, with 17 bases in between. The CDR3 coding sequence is TGCGCCAGCAGCATAAGCCTACGTGGTGGCTATGGCTACACCTTC. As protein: CASSISLRGGYGYTF.

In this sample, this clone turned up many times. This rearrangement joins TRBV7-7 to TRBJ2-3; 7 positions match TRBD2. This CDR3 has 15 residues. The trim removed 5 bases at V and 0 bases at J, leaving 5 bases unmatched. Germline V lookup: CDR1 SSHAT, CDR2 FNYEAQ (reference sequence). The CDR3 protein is CASSPKRGSTDTQYF. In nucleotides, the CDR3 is TGTGCCAGCAGCCCGAAGCGGGGTAGCACAGATACGCAGTATTTT.

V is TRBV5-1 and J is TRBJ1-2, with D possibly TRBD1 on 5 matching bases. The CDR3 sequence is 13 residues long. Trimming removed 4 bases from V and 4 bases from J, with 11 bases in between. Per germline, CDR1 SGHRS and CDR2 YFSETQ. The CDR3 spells CASSGGHSYGYTF. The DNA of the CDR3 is TGCGCCAGCAGCGGCGGACACTCCTATGGCTACACCTTC.

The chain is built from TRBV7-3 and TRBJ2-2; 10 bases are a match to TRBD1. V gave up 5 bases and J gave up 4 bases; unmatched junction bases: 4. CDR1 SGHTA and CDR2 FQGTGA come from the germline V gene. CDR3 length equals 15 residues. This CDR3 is CASSPGTGVTGELFF. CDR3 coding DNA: TGTGCCAGCAGCCCGGGGACAGGGGTCACCGGGGAGCTGTTTTTT.

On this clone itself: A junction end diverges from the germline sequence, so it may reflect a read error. CDR3 in amino acids: CAISEASGSTPYEQYF. CDR3 nucleotides: TGTGCCATCAGTGAGGCTAGCGGGAGTACCCCCTACGAGCAGTACTTC. This chain uses TRBV6-1 with TRBJ2-7; TRBD2 aligns across 10 bases. This CDR3 contains 16 residues. In germline, CDR1 is MNHNS, CDR2 SASEGT.

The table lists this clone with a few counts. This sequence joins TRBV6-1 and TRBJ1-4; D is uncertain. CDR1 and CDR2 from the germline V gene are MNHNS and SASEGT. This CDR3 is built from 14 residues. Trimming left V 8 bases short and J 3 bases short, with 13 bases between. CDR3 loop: CASGGFYANEKLFF. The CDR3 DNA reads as TGTGCCAGCGGTGGTTTTTATGCTAATGAAAAACTGTTTTTT.

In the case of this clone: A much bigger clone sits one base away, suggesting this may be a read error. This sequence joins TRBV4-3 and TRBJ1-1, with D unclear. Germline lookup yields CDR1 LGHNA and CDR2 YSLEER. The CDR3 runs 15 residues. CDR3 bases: TGCGCCAGCGGCCAAGTGGGCAGTCACCCCACTGAAGCTTTCTTT. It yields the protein CASGQVGSHPTEAFF.

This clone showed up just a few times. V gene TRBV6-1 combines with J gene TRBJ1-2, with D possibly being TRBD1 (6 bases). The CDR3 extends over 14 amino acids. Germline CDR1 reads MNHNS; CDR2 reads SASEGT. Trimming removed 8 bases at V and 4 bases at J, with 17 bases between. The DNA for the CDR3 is TGTGCCAGCGAGCCCGGAAACAGGGTCTATGGCTACACCTTC. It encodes CASEPGNRVYGYTF.

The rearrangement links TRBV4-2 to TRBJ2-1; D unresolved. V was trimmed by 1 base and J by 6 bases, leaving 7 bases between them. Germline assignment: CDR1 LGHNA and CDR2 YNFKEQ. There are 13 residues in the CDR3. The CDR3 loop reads CASSQVGPNEQFF. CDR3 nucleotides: TGTGCCAGCAGCCAAGTTGGCCCCAATGAGCAGTTCTTC.

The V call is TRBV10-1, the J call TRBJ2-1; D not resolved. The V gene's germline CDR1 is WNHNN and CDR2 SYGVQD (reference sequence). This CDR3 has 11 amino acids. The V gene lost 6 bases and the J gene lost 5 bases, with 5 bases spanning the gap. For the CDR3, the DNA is TGCGCCAGCAGCAAAGACAATGAGCAGTTCTTC. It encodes CASSKDNEQFF.

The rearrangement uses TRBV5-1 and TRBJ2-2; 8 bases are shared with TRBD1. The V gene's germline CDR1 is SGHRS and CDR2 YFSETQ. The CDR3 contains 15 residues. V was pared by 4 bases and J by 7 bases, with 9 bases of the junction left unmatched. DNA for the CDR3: TGCGCCAGCAGCCTGACAGGGGACGGCGGCGGGGAGCTGTTTTTT. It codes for CASSLTGDGGGELFF.

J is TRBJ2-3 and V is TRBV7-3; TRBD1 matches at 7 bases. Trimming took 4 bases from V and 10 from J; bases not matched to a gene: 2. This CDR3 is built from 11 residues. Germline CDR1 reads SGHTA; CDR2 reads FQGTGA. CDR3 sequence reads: CASSSGQAQYF. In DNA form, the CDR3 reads TGTGCCAGCAGCTCAGGACAGGCGCAGTATTTT.

Here the CDR3 reads CASSLFDAVTGELFF. The DNA for the CDR3 is TGTGCCAGCAGCTTATTTGATGCGGTCACCGGGGAGCTGTTTTTT. This rearrangement joins TRBV7-2 to TRBJ2-2; D gene uncertain. Per germline, CDR1 SGHTA and CDR2 FQGNSA. V was clipped by 2 bases and J by 4 bases, with 11 bases between them. The CDR3 runs to 15 residues.